These T cell receptor beta chains were read from a single sample in a study of T cell responses to AZD1222 COVID-19 vaccine. Assay: immunoSEQ multiplex PCR; the TCRdb copy retains only in-frame clones and omits some. Here the sample spans about 150,000 clones, less than 90% being singletons. The sequenced sample was peripheral blood, obtained after recovery from COVID-19. These TCRs come from an adult who had recovered from COVID-19. CDR3s include the opening cysteine and the closing phenylalanine or tryptophan. The D gene is left open where the match is weak. Clone size, where shown, is once, few, many, or a class for clones that have expanded.

J gene	V gene	clone size	D gene	CDR3 DNA	CDR3 protein
TRBJ1-1	TRBV7-9	.	.	TGTGCCAGCAGCTCAACCTCGGGGGTCACTGAAGCTTTCTTT	CASSSTSGVTEAFF
TRBJ2-5	TRBV9	.	TRBD2	TGTGCCAGCAGCGTAGACCCCCCGGGGGGGATCCAAGAGACCCAGTACTTC	CASSVDPPGGIQETQYF
TRBJ1-1	TRBV2	.	.	TGTGCCAGCCCTCAGGGGATAGACACTGAAGCTTTCTTT	CASPQGIDTEAFF
TRBJ2-2	TRBV29-1	few	.	TGCAGCGCTCACAGGGATGGGGAGCTGTTTTTT	CSAHRDGELFF
TRBJ1-2	TRBV7-2	.	.	TGTGCCAGCAGTAAAATGGAGTGGGGAGCCTATGGCTACACCTTC	CASSKMEWGAYGYTF
TRBJ1-6	TRBV2	.	.	TGTGCCAGCAGCCTCTCCGGGCATAATTCACCCCTCCACTTT	CASSLSGHNSPLHF
TRBJ1-3	TRBV6-2/TRBV6-3	.	.	TGTGCCAGCAGTTCTGTTGAGGATCTCTCTGGAAACACCATATATTTT	CASSSVEDLSGNTIYF
TRBJ2-2	TRBV7-3	once	TRBD1	TGTGCCAGCAGCCGACAGGGGGTCTCGAACACCGGGGAGCTGTTTTTT	CASSRQGVSNTGELFF
TRBJ1-5	TRBV19	.	.	TGTGCCAGTAGTACCGAAAGTAATAGCAATCAGCCCCAGCATTTT	CASSTESNSNQPQHF
TRBJ2-1	TRBV3-1/TRBV3-2	.	TRBD1	TGTGCCAGCAGCCGCGGGACAGGGACGGTCAATGAGCAGTTCTTC	CASSRGTGTVNEQFF
TRBJ2-1	TRBV2	.	TRBD2	TGTGCCAGCAGTGTGACTAGCGACAATGAGCAGTTCTTC	CASSVTSDNEQFF
TRBJ2-7	TRBV28	.	.	TGTGCCAGCGCATTGCCCCAGGGGACCTACGAGCAGTACTTC	CASALPQGTYEQYF
TRBJ1-6	TRBV28	once	.	TGTGCCAGCAAAGGCACGGGGGGGTCACCCCTCCACTTT	CASKGTGGSPLHF
TRBJ1-1	TRBV7-2	.	.	TGTGCCAGCAGCCCCCCCACAGGGTCGGGCACTGAAGCTTTCTTT	CASSPPTGSGTEAFF
TRBJ1-5	TRBV10-1	.	.	TGCGCCAGGGGGGGGGTTAGCAATCAGCCCCAGCATTTT	CARGGVSNQPQHF
TRBJ2-7	TRBV7-9	.	.	TGTGCCAGCAGCTTAGCTCAGGGTACCTACGAGCAGTACTTC	CASSLAQGTYEQYF
TRBJ1-1	TRBV7-2	.	.	TGTGCCAGCAGCCCCGTCCCCATCGGGGGCGCGGCTGAAGCTTTCTTT	CASSPVPIGGAAEAFF
TRBJ2-1	TRBV12-3/TRBV12-4	.	.	TGTGCCAGCAGTTCCCGACAGGGCGGGAAGTTCTTC	CASSSRQGGKFF
TRBJ2-4	TRBV28	.	.	TGTGCCAGCAGGGACAGTACCCGCGAGTTAAACATTCAGTACTTC	CASRDSTRELNIQYF
TRBJ1-5	TRBV18	.	.	TGTGCCAGCTCACCTTGGGGCCCCCTTAGCAATCAGCCCCAGCATTTT	CASSPWGPLSNQPQHF